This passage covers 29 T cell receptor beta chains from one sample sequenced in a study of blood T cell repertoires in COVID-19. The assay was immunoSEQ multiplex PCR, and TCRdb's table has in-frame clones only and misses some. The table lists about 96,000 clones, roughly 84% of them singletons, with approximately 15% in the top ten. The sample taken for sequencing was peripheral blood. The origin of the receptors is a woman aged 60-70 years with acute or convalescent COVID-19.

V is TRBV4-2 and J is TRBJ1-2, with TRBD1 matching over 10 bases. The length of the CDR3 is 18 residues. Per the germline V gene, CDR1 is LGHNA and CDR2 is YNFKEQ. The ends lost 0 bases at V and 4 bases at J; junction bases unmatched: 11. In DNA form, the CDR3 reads TGTGCCAGCAGCCAAGACCCCCTTGGACAGGGGGTAATCTATGGCTACACCTTC. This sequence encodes CASSQDPLGQGVIYGYTF.

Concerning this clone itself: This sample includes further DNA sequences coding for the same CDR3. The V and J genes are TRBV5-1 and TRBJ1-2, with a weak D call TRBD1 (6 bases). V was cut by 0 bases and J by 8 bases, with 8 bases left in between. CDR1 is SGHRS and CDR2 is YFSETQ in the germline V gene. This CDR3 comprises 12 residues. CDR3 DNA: TGCGCCAGCAGCTTGGCAGGGGACGGCTACACCTTC. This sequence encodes CASSLAGDGYTF.

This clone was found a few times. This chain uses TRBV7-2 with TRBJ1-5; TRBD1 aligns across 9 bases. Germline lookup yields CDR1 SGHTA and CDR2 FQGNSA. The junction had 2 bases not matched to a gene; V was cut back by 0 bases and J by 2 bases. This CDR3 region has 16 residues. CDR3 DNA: TGTGCCAGCAGCTTAGCGGGACAGGGAGGCAATCAGCCCCAGCATTTT. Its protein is CASSLAGQGGNQPQHF.

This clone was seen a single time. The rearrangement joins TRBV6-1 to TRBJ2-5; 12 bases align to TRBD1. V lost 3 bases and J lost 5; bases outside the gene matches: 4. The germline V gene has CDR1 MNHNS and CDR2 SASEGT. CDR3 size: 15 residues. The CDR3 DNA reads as TGTGCCAGCAGTGAGGGGACAGGGGGCTGGGAGACCCAGTACTTC. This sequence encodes CASSEGTGGWETQYF.

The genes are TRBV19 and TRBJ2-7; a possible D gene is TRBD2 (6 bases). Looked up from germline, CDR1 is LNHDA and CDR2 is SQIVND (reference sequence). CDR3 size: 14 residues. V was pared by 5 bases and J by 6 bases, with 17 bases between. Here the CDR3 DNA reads TGTGCCAGTAGTCCTCCGGGGGTGACCATCGAGCAGTACTTC. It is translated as CASSPPGVTIEQYF.

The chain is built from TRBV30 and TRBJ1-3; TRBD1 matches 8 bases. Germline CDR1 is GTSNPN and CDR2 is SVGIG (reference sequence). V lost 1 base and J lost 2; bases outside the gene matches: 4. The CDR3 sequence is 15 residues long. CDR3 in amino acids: CAWSAQGQAGNTIYF. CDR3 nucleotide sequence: TGTGCCTGGAGTGCCCAGGGACAGGCTGGAAACACCATATATTTT.

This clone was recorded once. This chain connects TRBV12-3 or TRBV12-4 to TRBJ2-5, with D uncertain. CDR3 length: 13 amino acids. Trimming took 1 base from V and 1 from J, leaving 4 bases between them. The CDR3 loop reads CASSLDSQETQYF. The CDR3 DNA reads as TGTGCCAGCAGTTTAGACAGCCAAGAGACCCAGTACTTC.

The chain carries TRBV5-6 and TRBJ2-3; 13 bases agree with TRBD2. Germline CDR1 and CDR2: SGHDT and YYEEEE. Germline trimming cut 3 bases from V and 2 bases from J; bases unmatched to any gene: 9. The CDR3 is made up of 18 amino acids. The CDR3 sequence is CASSYGLAGDPLTDTQYF. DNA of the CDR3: TGTGCCAGCAGCTACGGACTAGCGGGGGACCCACTCACAGATACGCAGTATTTT.

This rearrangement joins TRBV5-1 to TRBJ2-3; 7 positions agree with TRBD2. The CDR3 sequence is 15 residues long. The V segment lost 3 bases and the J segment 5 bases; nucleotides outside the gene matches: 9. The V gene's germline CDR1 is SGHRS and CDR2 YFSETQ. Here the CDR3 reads CASSSAGRQGDTQYF. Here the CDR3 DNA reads TGCGCCAGCAGCTCAGCGGGGCGGCAAGGAGATACGCAGTATTTT.

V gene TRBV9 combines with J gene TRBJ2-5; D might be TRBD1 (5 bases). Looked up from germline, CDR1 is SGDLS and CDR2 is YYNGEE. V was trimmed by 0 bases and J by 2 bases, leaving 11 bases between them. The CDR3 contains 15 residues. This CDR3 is CASSVAPTAQETQYF. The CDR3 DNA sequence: TGTGCCAGCAGCGTAGCCCCGACAGCGCAAGAGACCCAGTACTTC.

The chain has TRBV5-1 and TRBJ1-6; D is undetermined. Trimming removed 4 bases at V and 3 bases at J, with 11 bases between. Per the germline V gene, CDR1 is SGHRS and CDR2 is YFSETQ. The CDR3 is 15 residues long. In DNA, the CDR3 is TGCGCCAGCAGCCTGGAAATACACTATAATTCACCCCTCCACTTT. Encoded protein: CASSLEIHYNSPLHF.

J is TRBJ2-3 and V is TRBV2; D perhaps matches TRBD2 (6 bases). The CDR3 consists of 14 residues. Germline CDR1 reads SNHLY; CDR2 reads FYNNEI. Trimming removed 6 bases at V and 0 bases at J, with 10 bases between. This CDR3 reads CASREGISTDTQYF. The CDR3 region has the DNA TGTGCCAGCAGGGAGGGGATTAGCACAGATACGCAGTATTTT.

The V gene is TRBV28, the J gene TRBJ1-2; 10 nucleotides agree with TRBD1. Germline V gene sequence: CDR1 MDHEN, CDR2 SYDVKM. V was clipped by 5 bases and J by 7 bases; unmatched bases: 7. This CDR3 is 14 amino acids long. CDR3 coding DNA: TGTGCCAGCAGTCCCGGGACAGGGGTTTTTGGCTACACCTTC. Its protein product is CASSPGTGVFGYTF.

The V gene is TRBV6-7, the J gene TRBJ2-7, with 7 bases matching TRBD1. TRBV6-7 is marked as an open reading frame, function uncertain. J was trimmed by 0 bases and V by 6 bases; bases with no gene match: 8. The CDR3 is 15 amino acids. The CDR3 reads CASSPQGLSSYEQYF. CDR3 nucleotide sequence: TGTGCCAGCAGCCCACAGGGGTTAAGCTCCTACGAGCAGTACTTC.

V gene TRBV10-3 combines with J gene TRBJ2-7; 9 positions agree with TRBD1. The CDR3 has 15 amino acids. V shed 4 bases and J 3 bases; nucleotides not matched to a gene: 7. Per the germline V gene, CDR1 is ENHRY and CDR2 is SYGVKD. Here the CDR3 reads CAISVGQGAGYEQYF. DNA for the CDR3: TGTGCCATCAGTGTGGGACAGGGAGCGGGCTACGAGCAGTACTTC.

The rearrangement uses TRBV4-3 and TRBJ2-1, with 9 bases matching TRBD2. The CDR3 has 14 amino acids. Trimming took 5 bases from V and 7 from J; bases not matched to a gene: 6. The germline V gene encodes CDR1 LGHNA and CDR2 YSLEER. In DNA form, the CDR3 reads TGCGCCAGCAGCTCCCAGGCGGGGGGGAATGAGCAGTTCTTC. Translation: CASSSQAGGNEQFF.

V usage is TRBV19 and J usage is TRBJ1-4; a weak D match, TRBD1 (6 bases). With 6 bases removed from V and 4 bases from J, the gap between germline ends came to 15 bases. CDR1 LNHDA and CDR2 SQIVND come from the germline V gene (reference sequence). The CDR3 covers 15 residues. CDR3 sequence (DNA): TGTGCCAGTAGAGCCAACAGGGATTTTAATGAAAAACTGTTTTTT. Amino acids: CASRANRDFNEKLFF.

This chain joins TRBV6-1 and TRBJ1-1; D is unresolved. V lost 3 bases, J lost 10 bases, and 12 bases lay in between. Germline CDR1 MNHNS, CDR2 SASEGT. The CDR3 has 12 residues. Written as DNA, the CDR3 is TGTGCCAGCAGTGACGGACTTGGCCGAGCTTTCTTT. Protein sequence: CASSDGLGRAFF.

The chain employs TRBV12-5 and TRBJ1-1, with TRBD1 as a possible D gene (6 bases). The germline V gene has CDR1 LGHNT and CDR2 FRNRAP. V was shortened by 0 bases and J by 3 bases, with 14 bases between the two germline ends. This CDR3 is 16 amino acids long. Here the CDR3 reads CASGLVRRQGHTEAFF. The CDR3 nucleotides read TGTGCTAGTGGTTTGGTACGACGGCAGGGGCACACTGAAGCTTTCTTT. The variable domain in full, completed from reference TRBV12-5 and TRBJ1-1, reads DARVTQTPRHKVTEMGQEVTMRCQPILGHNTVFWYRQTMMQGLELLAYFRNRAPLDDSGMPKDRFSAEMPDATLATLKIQPSEPRDSAVYFCASGLVRRQGHTEAFFGQGTRLTVV.

CDR3 amino acids: CASSHGGVLEQYF. CDR3 bases: TGTGCCAGCAGTCATGGGGGGGTGCTGGAGCAGTACTTC. This chain uses TRBV12-3 or TRBV12-4 with TRBJ2-7; 7 nucleotides line up with TRBD2. This CDR3 region has 13 residues. Trimming took 5 bases from V and 7 from J; bases not matched to a gene: 8.

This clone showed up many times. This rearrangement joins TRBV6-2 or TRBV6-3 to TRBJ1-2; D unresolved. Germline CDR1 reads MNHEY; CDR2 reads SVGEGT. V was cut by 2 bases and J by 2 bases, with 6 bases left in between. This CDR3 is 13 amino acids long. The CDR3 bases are TGTGCCAGCAGTTACAGCTGGAACTATGGCTACACCTTC. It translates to CASSYSWNYGYTF.

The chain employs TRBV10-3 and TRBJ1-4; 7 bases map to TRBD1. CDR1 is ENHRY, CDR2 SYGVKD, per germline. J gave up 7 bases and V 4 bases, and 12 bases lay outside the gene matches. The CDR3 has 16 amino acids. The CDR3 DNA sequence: TGTGCCATCAGTGTAAGGTCCGGGACAGATCCTGAAAAACTGTTTTTT. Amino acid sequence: CAISVRSGTDPEKLFF.

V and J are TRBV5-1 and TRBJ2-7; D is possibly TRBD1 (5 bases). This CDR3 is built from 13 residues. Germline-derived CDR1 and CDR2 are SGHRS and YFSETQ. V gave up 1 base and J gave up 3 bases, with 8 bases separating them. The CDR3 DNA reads TGCGCCAGCAGCTTGACCCAGGGCTACGAGCAGTACTTC. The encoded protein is CASSLTQGYEQYF.

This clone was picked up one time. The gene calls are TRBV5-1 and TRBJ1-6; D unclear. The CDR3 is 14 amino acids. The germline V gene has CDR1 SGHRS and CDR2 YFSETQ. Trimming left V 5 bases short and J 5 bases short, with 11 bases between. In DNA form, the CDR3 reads TGCGCCAGCAGGCCGGGGTATAATAATTCACCCCTCCACTTT. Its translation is CASRPGYNNSPLHF.

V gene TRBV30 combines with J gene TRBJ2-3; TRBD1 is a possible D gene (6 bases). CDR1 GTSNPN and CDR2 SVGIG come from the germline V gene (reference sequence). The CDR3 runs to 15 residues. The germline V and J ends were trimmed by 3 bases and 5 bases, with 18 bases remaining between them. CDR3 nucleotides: TGTGCCTGGAGCCGAACCAGGGGTTCGGGAGATACGCAGTATTTT. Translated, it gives CAWSRTRGSGDTQYF.

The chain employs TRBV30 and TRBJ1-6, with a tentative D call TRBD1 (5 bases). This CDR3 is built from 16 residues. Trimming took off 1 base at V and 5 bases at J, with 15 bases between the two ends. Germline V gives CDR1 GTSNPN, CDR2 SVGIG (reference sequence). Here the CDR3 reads CAWSAALAGHNSPLHF. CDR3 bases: TGTGCCTGGAGTGCCGCTCTGGCAGGGCATAATTCACCCCTCCACTTT.

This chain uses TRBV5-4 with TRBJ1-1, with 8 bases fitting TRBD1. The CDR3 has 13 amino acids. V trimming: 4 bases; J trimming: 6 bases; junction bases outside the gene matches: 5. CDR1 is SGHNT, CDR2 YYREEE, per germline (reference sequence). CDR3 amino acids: CASSETGGSEAFF. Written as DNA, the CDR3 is TGTGCCAGCAGCGAAACAGGGGGTTCTGAAGCTTTCTTT. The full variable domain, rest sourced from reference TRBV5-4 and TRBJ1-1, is ETGVTQSPTHLIKTRGQQVTLRCSSQSGHNTVSWYQQALGQGPQFIFQYYREEENGRGNFPPRFSGLQFPNYSSELNVNALELDDSALYLCASSETGGSEAFFGQGTRLTVV.

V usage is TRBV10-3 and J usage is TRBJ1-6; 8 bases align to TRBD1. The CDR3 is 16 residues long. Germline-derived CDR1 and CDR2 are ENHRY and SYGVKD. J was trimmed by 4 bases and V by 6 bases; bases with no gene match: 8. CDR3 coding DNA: TGTGCCATCAGATCCGGGACAGGAGATTATAATTCACCCCTCCACTTT. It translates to CAIRSGTGDYNSPLHF.

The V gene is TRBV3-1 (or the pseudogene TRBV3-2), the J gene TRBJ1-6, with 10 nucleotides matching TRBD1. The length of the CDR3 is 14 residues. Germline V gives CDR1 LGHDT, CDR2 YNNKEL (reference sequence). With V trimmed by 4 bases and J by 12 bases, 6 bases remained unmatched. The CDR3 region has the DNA TGTGCCAGCAGCCGAACGGGACAGGGGCTACCCCTCCACTTT. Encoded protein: CASSRTGQGLPLHF.